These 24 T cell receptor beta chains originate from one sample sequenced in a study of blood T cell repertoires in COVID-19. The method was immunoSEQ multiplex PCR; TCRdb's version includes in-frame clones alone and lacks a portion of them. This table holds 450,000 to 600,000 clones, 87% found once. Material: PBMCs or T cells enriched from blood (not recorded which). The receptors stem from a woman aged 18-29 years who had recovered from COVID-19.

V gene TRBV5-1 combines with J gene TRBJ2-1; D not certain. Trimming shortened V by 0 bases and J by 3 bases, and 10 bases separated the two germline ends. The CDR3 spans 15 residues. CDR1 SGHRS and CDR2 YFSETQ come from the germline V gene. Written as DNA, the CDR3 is TGCGCCAGCAGCTTGGATGGGCCAAACTACAATGAGCAGTTCTTC. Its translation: CASSLDGPNYNEQFF.

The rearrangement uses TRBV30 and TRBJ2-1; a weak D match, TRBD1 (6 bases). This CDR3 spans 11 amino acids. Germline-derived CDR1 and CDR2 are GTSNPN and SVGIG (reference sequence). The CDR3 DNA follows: TGTGCTGAGGGGGCCTACAATGAGCAGTTCTTC. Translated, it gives CAEGAYNEQFF.

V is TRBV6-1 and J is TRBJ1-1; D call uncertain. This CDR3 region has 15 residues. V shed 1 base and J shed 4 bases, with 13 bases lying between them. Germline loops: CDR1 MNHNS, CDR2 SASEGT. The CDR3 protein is CASSEVLSGSTEAFF. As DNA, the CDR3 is TGTGCCAGCAGTGAAGTGCTTTCGGGGAGCACTGAAGCTTTCTTT.

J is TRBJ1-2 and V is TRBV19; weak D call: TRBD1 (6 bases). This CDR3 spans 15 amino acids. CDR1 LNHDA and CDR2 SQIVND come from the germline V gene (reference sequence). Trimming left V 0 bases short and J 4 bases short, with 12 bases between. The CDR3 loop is CASSIDAGQLYGYTF. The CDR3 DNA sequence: TGTGCCAGTAGTATAGACGCCGGACAGCTCTATGGCTACACCTTC.

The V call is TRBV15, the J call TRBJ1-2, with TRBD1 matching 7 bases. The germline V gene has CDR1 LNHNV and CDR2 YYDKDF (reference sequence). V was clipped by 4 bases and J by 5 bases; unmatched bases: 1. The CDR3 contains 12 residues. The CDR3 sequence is CATSMTGYGYTF. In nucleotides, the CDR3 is TGTGCCACCAGCATGACAGGGTATGGCTACACCTTC.

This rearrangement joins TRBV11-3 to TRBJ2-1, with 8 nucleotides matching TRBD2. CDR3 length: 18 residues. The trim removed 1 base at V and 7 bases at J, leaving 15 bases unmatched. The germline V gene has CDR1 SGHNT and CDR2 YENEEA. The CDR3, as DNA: TGTGCCAGCAGCTTAGTCCGTCTGGGACTAGTGGAGGGGAATGAGCAGTTCTTC. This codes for CASSLVRLGLVEGNEQFF.

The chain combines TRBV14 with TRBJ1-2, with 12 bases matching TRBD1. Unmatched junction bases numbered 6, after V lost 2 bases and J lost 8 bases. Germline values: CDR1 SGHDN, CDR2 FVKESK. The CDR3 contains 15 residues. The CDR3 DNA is TGTGCCAGCAGCCAATCGGGACAGGGGGCGTCCGGCTACACCTTC. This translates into CASSQSGQGASGYTF.

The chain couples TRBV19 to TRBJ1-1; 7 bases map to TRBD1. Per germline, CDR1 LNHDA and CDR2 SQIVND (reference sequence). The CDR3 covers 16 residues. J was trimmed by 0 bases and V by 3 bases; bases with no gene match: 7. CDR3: CASSIRDSLMNTEAFF. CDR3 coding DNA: TGTGCCAGTAGTATTAGGGACAGCCTCATGAACACTGAAGCTTTCTTT.

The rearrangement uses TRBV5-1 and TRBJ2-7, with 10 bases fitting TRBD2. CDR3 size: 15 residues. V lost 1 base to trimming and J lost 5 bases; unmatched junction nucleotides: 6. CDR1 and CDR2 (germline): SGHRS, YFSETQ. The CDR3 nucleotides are TGCGCCAGCAGCTTGTCGGCTAGCGGGGGAAACGAGCAGTACTTC. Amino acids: CASSLSASGGNEQYF.

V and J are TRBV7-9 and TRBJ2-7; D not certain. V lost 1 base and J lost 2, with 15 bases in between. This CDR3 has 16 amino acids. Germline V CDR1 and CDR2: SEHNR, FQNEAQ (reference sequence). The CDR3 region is CASSLGAQINTYEQYF. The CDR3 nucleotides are TGTGCCAGCAGCTTAGGGGCCCAAATAAATACCTACGAGCAGTACTTC.

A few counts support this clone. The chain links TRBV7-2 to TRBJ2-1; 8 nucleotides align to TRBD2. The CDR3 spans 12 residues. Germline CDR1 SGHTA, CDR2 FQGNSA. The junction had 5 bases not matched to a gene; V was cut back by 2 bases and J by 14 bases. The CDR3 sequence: CASSLTGGTKFF. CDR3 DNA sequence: TGTGCCAGCAGCTTAACGGGGGGGACAAAGTTCTTC.

The CDR3 region has the DNA TGCGCCAGCAGCTTGGTTCCGGGGACAGGGGGCGGGAATGAGCAGTTCTTC. This sequence encodes CASSLVPGTGGGNEQFF. The chain recombines TRBV5-1 with TRBJ2-1, with 12 nucleotides matching TRBD1. The CDR3 loop spans 17 amino acids. After removal of 0 bases from V and 7 bases from J, the junction contained 8 bases not matched to a gene. Germline CDR1 and CDR2: SGHRS and YFSETQ.

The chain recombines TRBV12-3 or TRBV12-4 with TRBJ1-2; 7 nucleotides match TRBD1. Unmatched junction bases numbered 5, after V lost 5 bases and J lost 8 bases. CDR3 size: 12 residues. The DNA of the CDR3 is TGTGCCAGCAGTCAGGGGGGCAGGGGCTACACCTTC. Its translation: CASSQGGRGYTF.

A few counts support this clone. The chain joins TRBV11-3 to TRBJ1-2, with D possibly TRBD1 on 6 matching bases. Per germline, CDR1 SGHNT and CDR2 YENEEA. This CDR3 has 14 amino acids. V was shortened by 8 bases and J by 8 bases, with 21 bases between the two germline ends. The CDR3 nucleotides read TGTGCCAGCCTACCAACAGGGCACATGGGGGGCTACACCTTC. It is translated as CASLPTGHMGGYTF.

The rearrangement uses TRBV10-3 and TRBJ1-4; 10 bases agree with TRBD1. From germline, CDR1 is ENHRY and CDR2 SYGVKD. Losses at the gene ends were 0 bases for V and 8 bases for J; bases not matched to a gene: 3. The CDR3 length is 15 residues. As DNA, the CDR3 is TGTGCCATCAGTGAGTCCCGGGACAGGGGAGAAAAACTGTTTTTT. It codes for CAISESRDRGEKLFF.

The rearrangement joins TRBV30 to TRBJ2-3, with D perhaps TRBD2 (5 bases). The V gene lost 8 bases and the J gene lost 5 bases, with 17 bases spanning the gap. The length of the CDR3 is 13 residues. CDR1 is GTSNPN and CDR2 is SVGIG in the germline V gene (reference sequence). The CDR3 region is CARTRALEDTQYF. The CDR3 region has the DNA TGTGCCCGCACGAGGGCCCTTGAAGATACGCAGTATTTT.

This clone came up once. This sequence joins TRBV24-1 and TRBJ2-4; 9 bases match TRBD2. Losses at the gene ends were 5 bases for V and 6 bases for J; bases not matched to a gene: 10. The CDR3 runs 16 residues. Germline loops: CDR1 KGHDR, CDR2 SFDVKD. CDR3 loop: CATSVDAGGIVNIQYF. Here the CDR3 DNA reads TGTGCCACCAGTGTTGATGCGGGGGGGATCGTAAACATTCAGTACTTC.

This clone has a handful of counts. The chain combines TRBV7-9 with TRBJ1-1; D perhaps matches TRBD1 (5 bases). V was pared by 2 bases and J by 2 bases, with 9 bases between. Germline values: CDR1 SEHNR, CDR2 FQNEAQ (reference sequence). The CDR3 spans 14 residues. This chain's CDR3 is CASSLPQGNTEAFF. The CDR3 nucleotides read TGTGCCAGCAGCTTACCCCAGGGTAACACTGAAGCTTTCTTT.

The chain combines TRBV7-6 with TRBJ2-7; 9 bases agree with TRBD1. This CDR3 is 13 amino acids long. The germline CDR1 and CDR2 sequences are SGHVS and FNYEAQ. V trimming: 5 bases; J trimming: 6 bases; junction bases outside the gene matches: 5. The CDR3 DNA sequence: TGTGCCAGCAGCCGTGGGACAGGGCTCGAGCAGTACTTC. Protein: CASSRGTGLEQYF.

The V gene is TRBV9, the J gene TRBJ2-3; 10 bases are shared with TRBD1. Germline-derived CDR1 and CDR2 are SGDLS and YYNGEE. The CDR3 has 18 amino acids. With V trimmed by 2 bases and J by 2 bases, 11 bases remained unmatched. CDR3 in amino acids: CASSVTPGQGTHTDTQYF. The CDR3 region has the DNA TGTGCCAGCAGCGTTACTCCGGGACAGGGGACACACACAGATACGCAGTATTTT.

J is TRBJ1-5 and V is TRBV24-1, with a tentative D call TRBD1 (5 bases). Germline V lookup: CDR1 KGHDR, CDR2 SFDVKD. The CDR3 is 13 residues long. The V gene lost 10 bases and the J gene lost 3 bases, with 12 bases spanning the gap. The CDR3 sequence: CATGGGDNQPQHF. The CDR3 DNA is TGTGCCACGGGCGGAGGGGACAATCAGCCCCAGCATTTT.

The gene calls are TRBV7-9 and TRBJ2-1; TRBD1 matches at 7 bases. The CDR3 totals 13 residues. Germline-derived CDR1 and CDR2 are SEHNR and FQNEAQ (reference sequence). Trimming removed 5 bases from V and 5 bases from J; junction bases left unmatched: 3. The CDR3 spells CASSIGQDNEQFF. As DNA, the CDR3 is TGTGCCAGCAGCATTGGACAGGACAATGAGCAGTTCTTC. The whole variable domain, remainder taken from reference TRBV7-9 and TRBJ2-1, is DTGVSQNPRHKITKRGQNVTFRCDPISEHNRLYWYRQTLGQGPEFLTYFQNEAQLEKSRLLSDRFSAERPKGSFSTLEIQRTEQGDSAMYLCASSIGQDNEQFFGPGTRLTVL.

CDR3 loop: CASSRGGNYGYTF. CDR3 DNA sequence: TGTGCCAGCTCTAGAGGAGGGAACTATGGCTACACCTTC. This chain joins TRBV2 and TRBJ1-2; no clear D gene. Trimming cost V 8 bases and J 2 bases, with 12 bases left between them. The CDR3 length is 13 residues. Germline V gives CDR1 SNHLY, CDR2 FYNNEI.

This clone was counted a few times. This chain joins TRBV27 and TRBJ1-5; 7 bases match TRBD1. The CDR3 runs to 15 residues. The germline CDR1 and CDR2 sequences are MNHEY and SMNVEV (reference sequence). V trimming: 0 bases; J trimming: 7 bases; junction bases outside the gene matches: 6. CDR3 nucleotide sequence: TGTGCCAGCAGTTTATCAGGGACAGAGAGGCAGCCCCAGCATTTT. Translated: CASSLSGTERQPQHF.